One sample yielded the 5 T cell receptor beta chains listed below, sequenced in a study of cytotoxic CD8 clonotypes in ibrutinib-treated CLL. Measured with immunoSEQ multiplex PCR; TCRdb has only the in-frame clones, and not every one. The repertoire has about 140,000 clones, more than 70% of them found once; the top ten carry approximately 7.6%. The sequences come from PBMCs, collected after 36 months of ibrutinib treatment. Receptor source: a human donor with chronic lymphocytic leukemia.

This chain uses TRBV2 with TRBJ1-3; no firm D call. The V gene lost 6 bases and the J gene lost 1 base, with 4 bases spanning the gap. This CDR3 has 12 amino acids. Per the germline V gene, CDR1 is SNHLY and CDR2 is FYNNEI. CDR3 nucleotide sequence: TGTGCCAGCAGAGGGTCTGGAAACACCATATATTTT. Translated, it gives CASRGSGNTIYF.

J is TRBJ1-1 and V is TRBV6-1; D not resolved. The V and J ends lost 10 bases and 1 base respectively, with 13 bases between them. This CDR3 region has 13 residues. Germline V gene data show CDR1 as MNHNS and CDR2 as SASEGT. CDR3 in DNA: TGTGCCACCTCGCATCGGGGGAACACTGAAGCTTTCTTT. Translated, it gives CATSHRGNTEAFF.

The CDR3 nucleotides read TGTGCCAGCAGTGAAGTAGGGGCGATGGGCGAAAAACTGTTTTTT. Its translation: CASSEVGAMGEKLFF. The chain is built from TRBV2 and TRBJ1-4; a weak D match, TRBD1 (5 bases). CDR1 is SNHLY, CDR2 FYNNEI, per germline. V lost 1 base and J 8 bases, leaving 14 bases between the germline ends. This CDR3 spans 15 amino acids.

This clone was seen just once. The genes are TRBV5-4 and TRBJ1-2; 7 bases fit TRBD1. V lost 0 bases and J lost 2; bases outside the gene matches: 4. CDR3 length equals 15 residues. Germline assignment: CDR1 SGHNT and CDR2 YYREEE (reference sequence). The CDR3 coding sequence is TGTGCCAGCAGCTTGGTACAGGGGCTAAACTATGGCTACACCTTC. This translates into CASSLVQGLNYGYTF.

The chain has TRBV28 and TRBJ2-7, with 8 bases that match TRBD1. V gave up 3 bases and J gave up 1 base; unmatched junction bases: 11. Germline values: CDR1 MDHEN, CDR2 SYDVKM. CDR3 size: 17 residues. CDR3 loop: CASSFRTGHRGSYEQYF. For the CDR3, the DNA is TGTGCCAGCAGTTTTCGGACAGGGCACCGGGGATCCTACGAGCAGTACTTC.